Below, 29 T cell receptor beta chains from the same sample are listed, as sequenced in a study of response to subunit inactivated influenza vaccine. A single record per CDR3 protein comes from TCRdb applying MiXCR to the RT-PCR reads. The data show hundreds of thousands of distinct CDR3 sequences, approximately 7.7% seen once. Sequencing used PBMCs from blood, obtained around 25 months after vaccination. The receptors were gathered from a man between 50 and 75 years old who received an inactivated influenza vaccine.

This chain joins TRBV2 and TRBJ2-7, with 7 bases matching TRBD1. Germline trimming cut 6 bases from V and 6 bases from J; bases unmatched to any gene: 11. Germline V lookup: CDR1 SNHLY, CDR2 FYNNEI. This CDR3 is 14 amino acids long. CDR3 nucleotide sequence: TGTGCCAGCAGCCTGCGGACAGGTGTTGGCGAGCAGTACTTC. It encodes CASSLRTGVGEQYF.

This chain connects TRBV12-3 or TRBV12-4 to TRBJ2-7; tentative D call: TRBD2 (6 bases). The CDR3 runs to 11 residues. Trimming removed 5 bases at V and 9 bases at J, with 11 bases between. The chain's CDR3 is CASSTGLWQYF. The CDR3 bases are TGTGCCAGCAGTACGGGACTTTGGCAGTACTTC.

This clonotype turned up a few times. The chain is built from TRBV3-1 and TRBJ2-5, with 9 bases aligning to TRBD1. There are 15 residues in the CDR3. Trimming took 1 base from V and 5 from J; bases not matched to a gene: 5. Germline V gives CDR1 LGHDT, CDR2 YNNKEL (reference sequence). The CDR3 bases are TGTGCCAGCAGCCAAGTTGGACAGGGGATGGAGACCCAGTACTTC. Translation: CASSQVGQGMETQYF.

This clonotype was observed at least ten times. The chain carries TRBV27 and TRBJ2-7; no clear D. The CDR3 loop spans 14 amino acids. Trimming left V 0 bases short and J 3 bases short, with 9 bases between. CDR1 and CDR2 from the germline V gene are MNHEY and SMNVEV (reference sequence). Here the CDR3 reads CASSLSTALYEQYF. The CDR3 DNA is TGTGCCAGCAGTTTATCGACCGCCCTCTACGAGCAGTACTTC.

The chain uses TRBV18 and TRBJ1-2; TRBD1 might be the D (6 bases). There are 15 residues in the CDR3. V lost 0 bases and J lost 6, with 14 bases in between. CDR1 KGHSH and CDR2 LQKENI come from the germline V gene. DNA for the CDR3: TGTGCCAGCTCACCACCCGGTCACAGGGACAATGGCTACACCTTC. It is translated as CASSPPGHRDNGYTF.

The sample holds many counts of this clonotype. The rearrangement links TRBV12-3 or TRBV12-4 to TRBJ2-1; D may be TRBD2 (7 bases). The CDR3 covers 14 residues. V was pared by 6 bases and J by 11 bases, with 20 bases between. This CDR3 reads CASRSPRGGPQQFF. The DNA of the CDR3 is TGTGCCAGCAGATCCCCTAGGGGGGGGCCTCAGCAGTTCTTC.

In this sample, this clonotype turned up a few times. This chain connects TRBV20-1 to TRBJ2-2; 13 nucleotides align to TRBD2. This CDR3 has 16 residues. The germline gives CDR1 DFQATT, CDR2 SNEGSKA (reference sequence). Trimming removed 5 bases from V and 4 bases from J; junction bases left unmatched: 7. The CDR3 reads CSAYTSGGASTGELFF. In nucleotides, the CDR3 is TGCAGTGCTTATACTAGCGGGGGGGCGAGCACCGGGGAGCTGTTTTTT.

This chain joins TRBV20-1 and TRBJ2-7; D could derive from TRBD1 or TRBD2 (5 bases each). The CDR3 is 15 residues long. Germline loops: CDR1 DFQATT, CDR2 SNEGSKA (reference sequence). The V and J ends lost 0 bases and 4 bases respectively, with 16 bases between them. DNA of the CDR3: TGCAGTGCTAGAGATTCAAGGAAGAGGGGTTACGAGCAGTACTTC. Protein product: CSARDSRKRGYEQYF.

This clonotype showed up just a few times. The gene calls are TRBV29-1 and TRBJ2-1; either TRBD1 or TRBD2 may supply D (5 bases each). The germline V and J ends were trimmed by 5 bases and 9 bases, with 11 bases remaining between them. The germline CDR1 and CDR2 sequences are SQVTM and ANQGSEA. This CDR3 is 11 amino acids long. In DNA form, the CDR3 reads TGCAGCGTTCATGTGAGGGGTGAGCAGTTCTTC. Its protein product is CSVHVRGEQFF.

The chain recombines TRBV24-1 with TRBJ2-1; 10 positions match TRBD2. V trimming: 3 bases; J trimming: 6 bases; junction bases outside the gene matches: 4. The CDR3 sequence is 15 residues long. The V gene's germline CDR1 is KGHDR and CDR2 SFDVKD. In nucleotides, the CDR3 is TGTGCCACCAGTGATGGACTAGCGGAGGGCAATGAGCAGTTCTTC. It codes for CATSDGLAEGNEQFF.

The J gene is TRBJ1-4, the V gene TRBV6-1; tentatively, D is TRBD1 (6 bases). The ends were cut back, 1 base at V and 8 bases at J, with 11 bases in the middle. CDR1 and CDR2 (germline): MNHNS, SASEGT. This CDR3 is 14 amino acids long. The CDR3 is CASSEGRGREKLFF. CDR3 in DNA: TGTGCCAGCAGTGAAGGCAGGGGAAGAGAAAAACTGTTTTTT.

This clonotype was seen a few times. V usage is TRBV18 and J usage is TRBJ2-1; the D is unclear. The CDR3 length is 16 residues. Germline assignment: CDR1 KGHSH and CDR2 LQKENI. V lost 3 bases to trimming and J lost 0 bases, with 12 bases between them. CDR3 residues: CASSPPVRSSYNEQFF. The CDR3 DNA sequence: TGTGCCAGCTCACCCCCGGTGCGGAGCTCCTACAATGAGCAGTTCTTC.

The table lists this clonotype with many counts. V usage is TRBV11-2 and J usage is TRBJ2-5; possible D gene TRBD1, 6 bases. Trimming stripped 4 bases from V and 2 bases from J, with 8 bases between. This CDR3 contains 13 residues. Germline V gene data show CDR1 as SGHAT and CDR2 as FQNNGV. The CDR3 bases are TGTGCCAGCAGCTCCGGGACACAAGAGACCCAGTACTTC. This gives the protein CASSSGTQETQYF.

This clonotype was seen a few times. V is TRBV19 and J is TRBJ2-5; the D is unclear. CDR3 length equals 13 residues. Deletions cut 1 base from V and 5 bases from J, with 8 bases between. The germline gives CDR1 LNHDA, CDR2 SQIVND (reference sequence). Here the CDR3 DNA reads TGTGCCAGTAGTATAGCCCTCCAGGAGACCCAGTACTTC. It codes for CASSIALQETQYF.

This clonotype was observed a few times. The CDR3 DNA reads as TGTGCCATCAACCAAGGGGTTCGCACTGAAGCTTTCTTT. Translating it yields CAINQGVRTEAFF. The chain recombines TRBV6-2 or TRBV6-3 with TRBJ1-1, with D maybe TRBD1 (5 bases). Deletions cut 10 bases from V and 4 bases from J, with 16 bases between. Germline lookup yields CDR1 MNHEY and CDR2 SVGEGT. CDR3 length: 13 residues.

This clonotype was observed a few times. The chain uses TRBV12-3 or TRBV12-4 and TRBJ2-7, with no clear D. The CDR3 totals 12 residues. The V and J ends lost 2 bases and 6 bases respectively, with 8 bases between them. DNA of the CDR3: TGTGCCAGCAGTTTAAGTCGGGCCGAGCAGTACTTC. The encoded protein is CASSLSRAEQYF.

This clonotype was detected ten times or more. The rearrangement links TRBV12-5 to TRBJ1-3; D unresolved. The CDR3 extends over 13 amino acids. V lost 3 bases and J 7 bases, leaving 10 bases between the germline ends. Germline-derived CDR1 and CDR2 are LGHNT and FRNRAP. For the CDR3, the DNA is TGTGCTAGTGGTTTAGGGATTGGTAACACCATATATTTT. Protein product: CASGLGIGNTIYF.

The chain is built from TRBV20-1 and TRBJ2-7, with a weak D call TRBD2 (5 bases). The CDR3 extends over 13 amino acids. The V and J ends lost 6 bases and 7 bases respectively, with 19 bases between them. From germline, CDR1 is DFQATT and CDR2 SNEGSKA (reference sequence). The CDR3 reads CSADVASGNEQYF. The DNA of the CDR3 is TGCAGTGCCGATGTGGCCTCGGGAAATGAGCAGTACTTC.

In this sample, this clonotype turned up many times. The chain joins TRBV3-1 to TRBJ2-7; 9 nucleotides align to TRBD1. Trimming removed 4 bases from V and 6 bases from J; junction bases left unmatched: 4. The CDR3 contains 13 residues. CDR1 LGHDT and CDR2 YNNKEL come from the germline V gene (reference sequence). CDR3 nucleotides: TGTGCCAGCAGCCCGGGACAGGGAGGCGAGCAGTACTTC. This encodes CASSPGQGGEQYF.

This clonotype was seen a few times. The J gene is TRBJ1-4, the V gene TRBV20-1; 7 nucleotides line up with TRBD1. CDR3 length: 13 residues. The junction had 3 bases not matched to a gene; V was cut back by 4 bases and J by 4 bases. Germline V gives CDR1 DFQATT, CDR2 SNEGSKA (reference sequence). CDR3 sequence (DNA): TGCAGTGCTATTGGGACAGATAATGAAAAACTGTTTTTT. Its protein product is CSAIGTDNEKLFF.

This clonotype was counted between two and nine times. The V call is TRBV20-1, the J call TRBJ1-1; D unresolved. Germline V lookup: CDR1 DFQATT, CDR2 SNEGSKA (reference sequence). The CDR3 sequence is 12 residues long. Trimming cost V 5 bases and J 8 bases, with 15 bases left between them. CDR3 in amino acids: CSAPLQKSEAFF. Written as DNA, the CDR3 is TGCAGTGCTCCCCTACAAAAAAGCGAAGCTTTCTTT.

The V call is TRBV20-1, the J call TRBJ2-5; 14 bases line up with TRBD2. The ends lost 1 base at V and 5 bases at J; junction bases unmatched: 6. Germline V CDR1 and CDR2: DFQATT, SNEGSKA (reference sequence). The CDR3 is made up of 16 amino acids. The CDR3 loop reads CSARVGTSGRSETQYF. DNA for the CDR3: TGCAGTGCTAGAGTCGGGACTAGCGGGAGAAGCGAGACCCAGTACTTC.

A few counts support this clonotype. V gene TRBV4-2 combines with J gene TRBJ2-5; maybe TRBD1 (6 bases). The V and J ends lost 1 base and 5 bases respectively, with 17 bases between them. Looked up from germline, CDR1 is LGHNA and CDR2 is YNFKEQ. The CDR3 contains 16 residues. Here the CDR3 reads CASSQAFGTQGETQYF. CDR3 coding DNA: TGTGCCAGCAGCCAAGCATTTGGAACCCAGGGGGAGACCCAGTACTTC.

Ten or more counts support this clonotype. The chain joins TRBV7-2 to TRBJ2-3; D perhaps matches TRBD1 (6 bases). CDR1 SGHTA and CDR2 FQGNSA come from the germline V gene. CDR3 length: 16 residues. The V end was cut by 5 bases, the J end by 0 bases, with 15 bases between. DNA for the CDR3: TGTGCCAGCAGCCTAATGGGACATGCGAGCACAGATACGCAGTATTTT. It specifies CASSLMGHASTDTQYF.

This clonotype was observed a few times. The genes are TRBV20-1 and TRBJ2-1, with 11 bases fitting TRBD2. V gave up 3 bases and J gave up 4 bases; unmatched junction bases: 5. CDR3 size: 15 residues. The germline gives CDR1 DFQATT, CDR2 SNEGSKA (reference sequence). CDR3 region: CSARGRTSGYNEQFF. CDR3 DNA sequence: TGCAGTGCTAGGGGTAGGACTAGCGGGTACAATGAGCAGTTCTTC.

The sample holds a few counts of this clonotype. J is TRBJ2-1 and V is TRBV28; a possible D gene is TRBD1 (7 bases). V was trimmed by 8 bases and J by 7 bases, leaving 21 bases between them. The V gene's germline CDR1 is MDHEN and CDR2 SYDVKM. CDR3 length equals 15 residues. In DNA, the CDR3 is TGTGCCAGCGAGGTGGGAGGACAGGCAAGGAATGAGCAGTTCTTC. Encoded protein: CASEVGGQARNEQFF.

This clonotype was seen ten or more times. This chain uses TRBV28 with TRBJ2-1; D uncertain. V lost 6 bases and J 0 bases, leaving 9 bases between the germline ends. Per germline, CDR1 MDHEN and CDR2 SYDVKM. The CDR3 has 14 residues. CDR3 in amino acids: CASSPVVSYNEQFF. The DNA of the CDR3 is TGTGCCAGCAGCCCCGTGGTCTCCTACAATGAGCAGTTCTTC.

This clonotype was seen at least ten times. The chain employs TRBV20-1 and TRBJ1-5, with 7 bases identical to TRBD1. This CDR3 comprises 15 residues. V was pared by 0 bases and J by 5 bases, with 7 bases of the junction left unmatched. Germline lookup yields CDR1 DFQATT and CDR2 SNEGSKA (reference sequence). This CDR3 is CSARDWLRGDQPQHF. The CDR3 bases are TGCAGTGCTAGAGACTGGCTCAGGGGGGATCAGCCCCAGCATTTT.

This clonotype was seen more than once but under ten times. The chain joins TRBV5-1 to TRBJ2-1; TRBD2 aligns across 8 bases. In germline, CDR1 is SGHRS, CDR2 YFSETQ. This CDR3 spans 15 amino acids. V lost 2 bases to trimming and J lost 8 bases; unmatched junction nucleotides: 9. In DNA form, the CDR3 reads TGCGCCAGCAGCTTCCGGGGGGGCAAAATGGATGAGCAGTTCTTC. This gives the protein CASSFRGGKMDEQFF.